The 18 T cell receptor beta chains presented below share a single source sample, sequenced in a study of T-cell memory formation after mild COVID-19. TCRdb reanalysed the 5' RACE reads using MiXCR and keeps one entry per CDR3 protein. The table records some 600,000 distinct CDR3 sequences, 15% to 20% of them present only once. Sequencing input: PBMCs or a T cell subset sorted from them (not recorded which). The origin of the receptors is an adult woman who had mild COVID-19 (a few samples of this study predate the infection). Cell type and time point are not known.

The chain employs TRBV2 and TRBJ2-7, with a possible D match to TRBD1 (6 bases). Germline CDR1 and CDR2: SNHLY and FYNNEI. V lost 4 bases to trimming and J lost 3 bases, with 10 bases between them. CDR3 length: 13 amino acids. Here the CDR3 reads CASSVGTSYEQYF. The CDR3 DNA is TGTGCCAGCAGTGTGGGGACAAGCTACGAGCAGTACTTC.

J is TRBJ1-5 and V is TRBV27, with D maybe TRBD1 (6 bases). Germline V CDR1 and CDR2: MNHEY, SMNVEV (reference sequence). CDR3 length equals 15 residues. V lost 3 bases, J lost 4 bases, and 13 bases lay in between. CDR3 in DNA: TGTGCCAGCAGTTTCCTCAGGGGTTGGAATCAGCCCCAGCATTTT. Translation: CASSFLRGWNQPQHF.

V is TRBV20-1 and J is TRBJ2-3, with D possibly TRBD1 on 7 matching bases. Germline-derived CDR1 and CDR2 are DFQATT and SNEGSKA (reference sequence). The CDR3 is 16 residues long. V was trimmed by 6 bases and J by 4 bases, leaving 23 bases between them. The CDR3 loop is CSARKGAGTGADTQYF. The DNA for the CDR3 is TGCAGTGCCAGGAAGGGGGCGGGGACCGGGGCAGATACGCAGTATTTT.

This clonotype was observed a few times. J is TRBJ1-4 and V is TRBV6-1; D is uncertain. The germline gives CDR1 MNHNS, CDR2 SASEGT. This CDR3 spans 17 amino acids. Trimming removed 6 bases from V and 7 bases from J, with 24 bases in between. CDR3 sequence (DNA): TGTGCCAGCAGGCCACCCGAACTCTTGAGGAGGGCTGAAAAACTGTTTTTT. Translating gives CASRPPELLRRAEKLFF.

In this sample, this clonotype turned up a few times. The CDR3 loop is CASTQTGQGDFFSSGNTIYF. Here the CDR3 DNA reads TGTGCCAGCACTCAAACGGGACAGGGTGACTTTTTTTCTTCTGGAAACACCATATATTTT. The chain uses TRBV5-6 and TRBJ1-3, with TRBD1 matching 9 bases. The CDR3 consists of 20 residues. The trim removed 6 bases at V and 1 base at J, leaving 20 bases unmatched. Germline CDR1 and CDR2: SGHDT and YYEEEE.

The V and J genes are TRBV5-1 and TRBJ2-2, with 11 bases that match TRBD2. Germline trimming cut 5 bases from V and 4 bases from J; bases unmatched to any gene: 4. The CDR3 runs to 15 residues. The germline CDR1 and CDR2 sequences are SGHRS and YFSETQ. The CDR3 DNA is TGCGCCAGCAGGCTAGCGGGAGGTTCCACCGGGGAGCTGTTTTTT. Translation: CASRLAGGSTGELFF. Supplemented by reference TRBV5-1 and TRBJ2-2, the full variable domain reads KAGVTQTPRYLIKTRGQQVTLSCSPISGHRSVSWYQQTPGQGLQFLFEYFSETQRNKGNFPGRFSGRQFSNSRSEMNVSTLELGDSALYLCASRLAGGSTGELFFGEGSRLTVL.

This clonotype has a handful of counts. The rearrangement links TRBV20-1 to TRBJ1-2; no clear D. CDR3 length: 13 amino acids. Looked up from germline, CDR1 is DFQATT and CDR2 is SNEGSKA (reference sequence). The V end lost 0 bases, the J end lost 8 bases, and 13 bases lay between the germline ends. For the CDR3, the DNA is TGCAGTGCTAGAGATCACGGAGAAAGGGGCTACACCTTC. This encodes CSARDHGERGYTF.

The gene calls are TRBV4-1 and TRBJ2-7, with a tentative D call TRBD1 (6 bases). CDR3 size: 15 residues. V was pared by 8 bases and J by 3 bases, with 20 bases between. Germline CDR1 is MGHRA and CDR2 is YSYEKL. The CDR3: CASGLPGQGNYEQYF. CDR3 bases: TGCGCCAGCGGATTACCGGGGCAGGGGAACTACGAGCAGTACTTC.

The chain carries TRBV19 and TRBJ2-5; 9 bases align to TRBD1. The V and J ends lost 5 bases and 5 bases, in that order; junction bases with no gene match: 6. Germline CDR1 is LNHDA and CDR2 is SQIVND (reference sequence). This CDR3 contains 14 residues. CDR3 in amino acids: CASSLDRGWETQYF. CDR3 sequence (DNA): TGTGCCAGTAGTTTGGACAGGGGTTGGGAGACCCAGTACTTC.

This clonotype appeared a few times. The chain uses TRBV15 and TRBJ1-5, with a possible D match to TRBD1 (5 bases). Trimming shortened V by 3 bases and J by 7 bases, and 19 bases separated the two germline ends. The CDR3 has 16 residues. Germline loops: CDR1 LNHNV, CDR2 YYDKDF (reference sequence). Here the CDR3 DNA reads TGTGCCACCAGCAGTCGGGGGGGGGATCCCAACCAGCCCCAGCATTTT. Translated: CATSSRGGDPNQPQHF.

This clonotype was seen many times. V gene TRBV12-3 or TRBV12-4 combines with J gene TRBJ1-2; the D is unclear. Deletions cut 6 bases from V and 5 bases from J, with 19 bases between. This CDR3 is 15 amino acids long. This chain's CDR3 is CASSILRPRAYGYTF. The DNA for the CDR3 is TGTGCCAGCAGCATCTTGAGACCACGCGCTTATGGCTACACCTTC.

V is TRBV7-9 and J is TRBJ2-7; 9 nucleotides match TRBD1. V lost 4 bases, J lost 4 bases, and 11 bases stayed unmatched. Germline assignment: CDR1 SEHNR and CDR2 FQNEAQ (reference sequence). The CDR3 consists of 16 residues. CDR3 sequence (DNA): TGTGCCAGCAGCTCCCCGGGACAGGGTATGATATACGAGCAGTACTTC. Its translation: CASSSPGQGMIYEQYF.

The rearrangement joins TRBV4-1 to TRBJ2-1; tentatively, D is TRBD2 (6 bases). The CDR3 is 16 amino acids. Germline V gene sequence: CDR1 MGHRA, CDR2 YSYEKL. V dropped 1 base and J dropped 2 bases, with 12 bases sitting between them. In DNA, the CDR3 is TGCGCCAGCAGCCAAGTTCGGACTACCACCTACAATGAGCAGTTCTTC. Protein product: CASSQVRTTTYNEQFF.

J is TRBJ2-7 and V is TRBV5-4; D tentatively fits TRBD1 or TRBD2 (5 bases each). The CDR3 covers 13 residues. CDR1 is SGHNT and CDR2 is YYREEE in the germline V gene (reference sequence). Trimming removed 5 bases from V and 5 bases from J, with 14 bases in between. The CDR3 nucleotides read TGTGCCAGCAGAACTAAGGGGAGCCACGAGCAGTACTTC. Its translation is CASRTKGSHEQYF.

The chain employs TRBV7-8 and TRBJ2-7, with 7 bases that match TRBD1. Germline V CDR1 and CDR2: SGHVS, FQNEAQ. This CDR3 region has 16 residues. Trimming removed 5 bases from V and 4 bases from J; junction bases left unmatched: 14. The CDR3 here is CASSPGQGDVGYEQYF. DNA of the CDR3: TGTGCCAGCAGCCCAGGGCAGGGGGACGTGGGTTACGAGCAGTACTTC.

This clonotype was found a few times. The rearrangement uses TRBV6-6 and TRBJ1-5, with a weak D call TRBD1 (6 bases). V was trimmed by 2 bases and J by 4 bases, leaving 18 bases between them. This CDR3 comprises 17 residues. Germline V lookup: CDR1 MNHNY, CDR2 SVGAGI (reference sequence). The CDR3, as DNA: TGTGCCAGCAGTTACGGACAGCACCTAGCGGCAAATCAGCCCCAGCATTTT. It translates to CASSYGQHLAANQPQHF.

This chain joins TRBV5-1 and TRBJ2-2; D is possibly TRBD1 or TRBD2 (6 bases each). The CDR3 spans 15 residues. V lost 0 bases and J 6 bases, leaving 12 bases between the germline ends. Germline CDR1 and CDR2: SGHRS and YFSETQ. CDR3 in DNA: TGCGCCAGCAGCTTGGAGGGGGGCCTAGCCGGGGAGCTGTTTTTT. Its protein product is CASSLEGGLAGELFF.

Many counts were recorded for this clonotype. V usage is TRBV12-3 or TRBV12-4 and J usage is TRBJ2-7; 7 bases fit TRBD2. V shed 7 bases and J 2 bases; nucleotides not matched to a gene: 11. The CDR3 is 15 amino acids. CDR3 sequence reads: CASTLGPSGTYEQYF. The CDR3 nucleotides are TGTGCCAGCACCTTGGGGCCTAGCGGAACCTACGAGCAGTACTTC.